This TCR beta chain was observed in a study of T cells in tumors after PD-1 blockade. Study-wide context: A subset received ongoing vismodegib 150 mg daily alongside anti-PD-1 therapy. Mean per tumor sample: approximately 26,000 templates (about 550-99,264), around 6,000 unique clonotypes. Broader study findings: Some novel exhausted tumor clones appeared in pre-treatment blood, suggesting peripheral recruitment. Two pre-treatment samples showed no clonal replacement between them.

V lost 5 bases and J lost 0, with 7 bases in between. The CDR3 spans 13 residues. Germline lookup yields CDR1 KGHSH and CDR2 LQKENI. With regard to this clone: Its specificity is not known.

TCRdb's copy holds only in-frame clones and misses some; the assay was immunoSEQ multiplex PCR. The sample contains roughly 9,300 clones, roughly three fifths of which appear only once. This specimen consisted of tumor tissue, obtained after anti-PD-1 treatment. This chain connects TRBV18 to TRBJ1-1; TRBD1 might be the D (5 bases). The source is a human donor with basal cell carcinoma. The CDR3 sequence is CASSTTVNTEAFF. CDR3 nucleotides: TGTGCCAGCTCAACGACAGTGAACACTGAAGCTTTCTTT.